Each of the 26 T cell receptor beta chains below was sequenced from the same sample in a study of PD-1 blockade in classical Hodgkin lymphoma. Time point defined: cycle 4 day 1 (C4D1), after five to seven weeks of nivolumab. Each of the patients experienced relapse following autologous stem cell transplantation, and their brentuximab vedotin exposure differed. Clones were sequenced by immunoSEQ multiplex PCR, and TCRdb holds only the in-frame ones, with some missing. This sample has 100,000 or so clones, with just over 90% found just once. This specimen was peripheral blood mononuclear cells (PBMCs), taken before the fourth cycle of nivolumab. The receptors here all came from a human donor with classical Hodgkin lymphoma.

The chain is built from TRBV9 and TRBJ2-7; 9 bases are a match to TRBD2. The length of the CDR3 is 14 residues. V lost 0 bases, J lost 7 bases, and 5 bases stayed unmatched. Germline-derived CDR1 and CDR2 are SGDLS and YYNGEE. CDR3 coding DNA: TGTGCCAGCAGCGTAGGGGGTACTAGCGGGGAGCAGTACTTC. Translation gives CASSVGGTSGEQYF.

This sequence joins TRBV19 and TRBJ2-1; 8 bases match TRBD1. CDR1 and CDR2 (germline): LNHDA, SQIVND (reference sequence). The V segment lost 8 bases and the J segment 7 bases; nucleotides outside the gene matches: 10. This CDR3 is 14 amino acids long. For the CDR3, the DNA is TGTGCCAGTGGCTGGACAGGGCTCGGGAATGAGCAGTTCTTC. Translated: CASGWTGLGNEQFF.

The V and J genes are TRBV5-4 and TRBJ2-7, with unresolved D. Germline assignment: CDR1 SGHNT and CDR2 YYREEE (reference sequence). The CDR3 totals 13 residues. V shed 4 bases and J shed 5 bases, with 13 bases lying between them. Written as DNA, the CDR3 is TGTGCCAGCAGCCCCCCCGGACGGGACGAGCAGTACTTC. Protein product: CASSPPGRDEQYF.

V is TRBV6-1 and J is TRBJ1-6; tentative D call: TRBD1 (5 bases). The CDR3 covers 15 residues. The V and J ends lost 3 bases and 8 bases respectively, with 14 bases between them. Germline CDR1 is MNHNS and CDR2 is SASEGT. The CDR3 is CASSDVGGAHSPLHF. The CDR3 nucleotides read TGTGCCAGCAGTGATGTAGGTGGGGCCCATTCACCCCTCCACTTT.

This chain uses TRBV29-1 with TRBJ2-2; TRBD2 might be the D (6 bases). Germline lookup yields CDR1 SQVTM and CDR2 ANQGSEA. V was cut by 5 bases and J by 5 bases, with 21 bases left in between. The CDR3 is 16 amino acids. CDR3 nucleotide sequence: TGCAGCGTTAAGGTGGGCCCAGGCGGAGGGACCGGGGAGCTGTTTTTT. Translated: CSVKVGPGGGTGELFF.

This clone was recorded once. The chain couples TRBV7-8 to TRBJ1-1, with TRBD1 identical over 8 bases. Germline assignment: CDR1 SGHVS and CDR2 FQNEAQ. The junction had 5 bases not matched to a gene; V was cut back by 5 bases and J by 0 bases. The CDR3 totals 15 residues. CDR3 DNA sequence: TGTGCCAGCAGCGCCAGACAGGGGATGAACACTGAAGCTTTCTTT. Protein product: CASSARQGMNTEAFF.

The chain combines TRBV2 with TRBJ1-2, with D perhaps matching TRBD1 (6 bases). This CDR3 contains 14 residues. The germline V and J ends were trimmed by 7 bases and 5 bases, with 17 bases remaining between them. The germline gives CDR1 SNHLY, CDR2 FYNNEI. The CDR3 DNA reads TGTGCCAGCACTATCTACAGGGATGGGTATGGCTACACCTTC. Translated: CASTIYRDGYGYTF.

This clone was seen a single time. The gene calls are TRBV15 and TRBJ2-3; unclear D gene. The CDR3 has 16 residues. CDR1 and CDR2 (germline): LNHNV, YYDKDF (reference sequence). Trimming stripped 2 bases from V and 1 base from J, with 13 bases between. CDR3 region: CATSRSSLSGTDTQYF. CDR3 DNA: TGTGCCACCAGCAGATCATCACTATCCGGCACAGATACGCAGTATTTT. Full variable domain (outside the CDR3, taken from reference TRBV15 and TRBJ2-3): DAMVIQNPRYQVTQFGKPVTLSCSQTLNHNVMYWYQQKSSQAPKLLFHYYDKDFNNEADTPDNFQSRRPNTSFCFLDIRSPGLGDTAMYLCATSRSSLSGTDTQYFGPGTRLTVL.

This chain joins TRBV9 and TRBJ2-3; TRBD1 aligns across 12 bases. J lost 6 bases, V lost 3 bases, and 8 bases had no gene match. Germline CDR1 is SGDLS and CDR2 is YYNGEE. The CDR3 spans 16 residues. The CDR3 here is CASSEGTGGGYDTQYF. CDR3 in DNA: TGTGCCAGCAGCGAGGGGACAGGGGGCGGGTATGATACGCAGTATTTT.

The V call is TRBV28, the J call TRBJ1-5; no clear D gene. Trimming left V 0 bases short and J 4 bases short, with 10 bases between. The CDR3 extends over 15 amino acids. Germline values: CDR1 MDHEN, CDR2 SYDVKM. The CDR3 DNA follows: TGTGCCAGCAGTTTATGGGAAAGTCGAAATCAGCCCCAGCATTTT. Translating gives CASSLWESRNQPQHF.

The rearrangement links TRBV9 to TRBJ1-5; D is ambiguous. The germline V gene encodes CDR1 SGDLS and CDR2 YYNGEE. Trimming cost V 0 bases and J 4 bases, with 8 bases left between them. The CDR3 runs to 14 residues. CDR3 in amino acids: CASSVDLGNQPQHF. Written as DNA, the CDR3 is TGTGCCAGCAGCGTAGACTTAGGGAATCAGCCCCAGCATTTT.

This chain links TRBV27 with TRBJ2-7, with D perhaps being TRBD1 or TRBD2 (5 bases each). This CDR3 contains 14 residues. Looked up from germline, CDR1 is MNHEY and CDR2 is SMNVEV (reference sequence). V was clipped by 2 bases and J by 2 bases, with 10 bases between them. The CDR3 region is CASSLSGTPYEQYF. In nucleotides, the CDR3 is TGTGCCAGCAGTTTAAGTGGGACCCCCTACGAGCAGTACTTC.

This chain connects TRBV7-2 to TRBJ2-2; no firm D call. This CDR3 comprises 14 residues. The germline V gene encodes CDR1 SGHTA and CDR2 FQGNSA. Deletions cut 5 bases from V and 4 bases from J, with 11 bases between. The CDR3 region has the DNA TGTGCCAGCAGCGTCGACCTTTTCACCGGGGAGCTGTTTTTT. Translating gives CASSVDLFTGELFF.

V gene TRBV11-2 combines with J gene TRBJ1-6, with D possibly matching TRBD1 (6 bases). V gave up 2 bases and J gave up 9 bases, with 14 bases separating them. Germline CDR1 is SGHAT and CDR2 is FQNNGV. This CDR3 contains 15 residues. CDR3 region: CASSLLPGEGSPLHF. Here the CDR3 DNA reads TGTGCCAGCAGCTTACTACCAGGGGAGGGTTCACCCCTCCACTTT.

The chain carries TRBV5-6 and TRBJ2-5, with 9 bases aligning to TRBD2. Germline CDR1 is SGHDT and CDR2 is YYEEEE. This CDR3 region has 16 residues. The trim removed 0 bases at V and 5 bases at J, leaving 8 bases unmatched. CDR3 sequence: CASSLDLASGDETQYF. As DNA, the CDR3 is TGTGCCAGCAGCTTGGATCTCGCTAGCGGGGACGAGACCCAGTACTTC.

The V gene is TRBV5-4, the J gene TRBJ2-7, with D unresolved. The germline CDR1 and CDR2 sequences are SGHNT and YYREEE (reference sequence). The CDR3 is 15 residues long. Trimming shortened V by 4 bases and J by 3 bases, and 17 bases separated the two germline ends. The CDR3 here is CASSPGSGSHYEQYF. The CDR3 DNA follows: TGTGCCAGCAGCCCCGGCTCTGGCAGCCACTACGAGCAGTACTTC.

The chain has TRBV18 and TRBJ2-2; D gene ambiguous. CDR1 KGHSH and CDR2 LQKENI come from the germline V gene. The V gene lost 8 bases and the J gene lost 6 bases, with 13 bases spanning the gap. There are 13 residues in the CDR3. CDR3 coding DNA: TGTGCCAGCACCACCCTCTCGGCCGGGGAGCTGTTTTTT. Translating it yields CASTTLSAGELFF. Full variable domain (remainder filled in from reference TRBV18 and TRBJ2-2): NAGVMQNPRHLVRRRGQEARLRCSPMKGHSHVYWYRQLPEEGLKFMVYLQKENIIDESGMPKERFSAEFPKEGPSILRIQQVVRGDSAAYFCASTTLSAGELFFGEGSRLTVL.

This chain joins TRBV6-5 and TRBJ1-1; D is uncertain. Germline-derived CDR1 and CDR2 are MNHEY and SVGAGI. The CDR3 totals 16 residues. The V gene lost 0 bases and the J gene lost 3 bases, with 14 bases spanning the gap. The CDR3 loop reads CASSYSGRVEDTEAFF. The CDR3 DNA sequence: TGTGCCAGCAGTTACTCGGGAAGGGTGGAAGACACTGAAGCTTTCTTT.

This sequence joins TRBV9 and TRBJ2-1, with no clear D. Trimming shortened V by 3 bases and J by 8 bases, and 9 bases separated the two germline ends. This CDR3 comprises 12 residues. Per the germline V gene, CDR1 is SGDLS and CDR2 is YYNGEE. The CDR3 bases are TGTGCCAGCAGCGCAAAATGGTATGAGCAGTTCTTC. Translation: CASSAKWYEQFF.

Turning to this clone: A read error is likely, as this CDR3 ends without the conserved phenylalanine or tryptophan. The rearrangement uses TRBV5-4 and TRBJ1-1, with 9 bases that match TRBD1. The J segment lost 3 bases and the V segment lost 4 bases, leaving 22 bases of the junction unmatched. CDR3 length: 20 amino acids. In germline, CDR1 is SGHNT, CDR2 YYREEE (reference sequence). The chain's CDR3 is CASSPRGVAGQGYGDTEAFL. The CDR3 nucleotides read TGTGCCAGCAGCCCGAGGGGAGTTGCGGGACAGGGATATGGGGACACTGAAGCTTTCCTT.

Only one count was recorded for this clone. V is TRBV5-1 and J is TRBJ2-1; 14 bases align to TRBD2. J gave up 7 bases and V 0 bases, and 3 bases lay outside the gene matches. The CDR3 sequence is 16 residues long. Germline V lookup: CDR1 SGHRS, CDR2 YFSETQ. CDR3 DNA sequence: TGCGCCAGCAGCTTGGTCGGGACTAGCGGGGGAAATGAGCAGTTCTTC. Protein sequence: CASSLVGTSGGNEQFF.

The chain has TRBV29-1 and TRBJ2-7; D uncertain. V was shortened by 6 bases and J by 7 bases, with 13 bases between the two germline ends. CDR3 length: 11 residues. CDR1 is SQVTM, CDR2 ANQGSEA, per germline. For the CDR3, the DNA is TGCAGCGTCGGACGAGGTGGAGAGCAGTACTTC. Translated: CSVGRGGEQYF.

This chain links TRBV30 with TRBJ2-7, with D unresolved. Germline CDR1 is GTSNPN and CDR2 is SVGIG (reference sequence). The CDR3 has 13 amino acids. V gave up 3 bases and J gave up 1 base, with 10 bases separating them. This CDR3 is CAWSGGNSYEQYF. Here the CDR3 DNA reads TGTGCCTGGAGCGGCGGAAATTCCTACGAGCAGTACTTC.

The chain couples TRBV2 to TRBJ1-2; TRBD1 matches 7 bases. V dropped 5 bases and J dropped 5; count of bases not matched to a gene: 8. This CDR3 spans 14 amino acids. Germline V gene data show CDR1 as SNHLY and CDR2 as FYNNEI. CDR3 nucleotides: TGTGCCAGCAGTTCTCGGACAGGCTTATATGGCTACACCTTC. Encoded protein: CASSSRTGLYGYTF.

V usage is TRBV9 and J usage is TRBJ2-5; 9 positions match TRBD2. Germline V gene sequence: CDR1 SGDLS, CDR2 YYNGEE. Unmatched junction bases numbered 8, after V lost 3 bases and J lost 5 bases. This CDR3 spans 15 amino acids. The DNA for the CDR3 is TGTGCCAGCAGCGCCGCGGGACTAGCTAGTGAGACCCAGTACTTC. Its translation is CASSAAGLASETQYF.

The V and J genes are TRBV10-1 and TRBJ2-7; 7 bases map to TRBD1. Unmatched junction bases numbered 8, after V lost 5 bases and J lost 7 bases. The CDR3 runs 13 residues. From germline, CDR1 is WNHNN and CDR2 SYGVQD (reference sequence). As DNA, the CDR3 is TGCGCCAGCAGTCGAGACAGGGTCAGTGAGCAGTACTTC. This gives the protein CASSRDRVSEQYF.